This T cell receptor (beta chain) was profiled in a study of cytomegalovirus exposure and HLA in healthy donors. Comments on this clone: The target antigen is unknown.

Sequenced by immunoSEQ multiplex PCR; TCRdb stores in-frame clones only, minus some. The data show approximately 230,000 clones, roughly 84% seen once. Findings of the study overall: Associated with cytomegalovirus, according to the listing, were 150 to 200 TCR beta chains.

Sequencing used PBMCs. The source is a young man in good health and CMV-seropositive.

The CDR3 reads CASSTVLNTEAFF. The DNA of the CDR3 is TGTGCCAGCAGTACCGTCCTGAACACTGAAGCTTTCTTT. The rearrangement links TRBV6-5 to TRBJ1-1, with D hard to call. Germline-derived CDR1 and CDR2 are MNHEY and SVGAGI. The V gene lost 5 bases and the J gene lost 0 bases, with 7 bases spanning the gap. The CDR3 covers 13 residues.